A selection of T cell receptor beta chains follows, all from one sample in a study of beta chain features in type 1 diabetes. Clones were read by immunoSEQ multiplex PCR, and TCRdb kept only the in-frame ones, dropping some. The table shows 50,000 to 65,000 clones, with about 40% occurring only once. The sample taken for sequencing was Tregs from blood. The receptor set was obtained from a young man with type 1 diabetes. Each CDR3 is given with its conserved first and last residue. D genes are given only for firm matches. Part of the rows lack a size; the others show once, few, many or a class for expanded clones.

TRBJ2-7 TRBV16 once TRBD2 TGTGCCAGCAGCCAAACTCAACTTGGACTAGCGGGATATGTGCAGTACTTC CASSQTQLGLAGYVQYF
TRBJ2-1 TRBV19 . TRBD2 TGTGCCAGTAGTCGACTAGCGGGACAGTACAATGAGCAGTTCTTC CASSRLAGQYNEQFF
TRBJ2-7 TRBV4-3 . . TGCGCCAGCAGCCAAGTGGCGGGGTTTGCCTACGAGCAGTACTTC CASSQVAGFAYEQYF
TRBJ2-7 TRBV6-5 . . TGTGCCAGCGGGCTCCGATCCTACGAGCAGTACTTC CASGLRSYEQYF
TRBJ2-7 TRBV6-5 . . TGTGCCAGCACGAACGGGGGTGGAGGCTACGAGCAGTACTTC CASTNGGGGYEQYF
TRBJ2-2 TRBV18 . . TGTGCCAGCTCACCACCGATGAGAACCGGGGAGCTGTTTTTT CASSPPMRTGELFF
TRBJ2-4 TRBV10-3 . TRBD2 TGTGCCATCAGTGAGTCTAGGTCTAGCGGAGCCAAAAACATTCAGTACTTC CAISESRSSGAKNIQYF
TRBJ1-5 TRBV29-1 . . TGCAGCGTTGGTGAGGCGAATCAGCCCCAGCATTTT CSVGEANQPQHF
TRBJ1-1 TRBV4-2 . . TGTGCCAGCAGCCAAACAAGAAACACTGAAGCTTTCTTT CASSQTRNTEAFF
TRBJ1-1 TRBV6-5 . . TGTGCCAGCAGGACAGGTTGGGGGTTGAACACTGAAGCTTTCTTT CASRTGWGLNTEAFF
TRBJ1-1 TRBV7-9 . . TGTGCCAGCAGCTTGGTGGGACACGAAGCTTTCTTT CASSLVGHEAFF
TRBJ2-5 TRBV28 . . TGTGCCAGCAGTTCCGCTGGCCAAGAGACTCAGTACTTC CASSSAGQETQYF
TRBJ2-3 TRBV5-1 . TRBD2 TGCGCCAGCTCCGTCAGCGGGAGGGCCTCAGATACGCAGTATTTT CASSVSGRASDTQYF
TRBJ2-1 TRBV5-1 few . TGCGCCAGCAGCTTAAGCGCCGTGGAGCAGTTCTTC CASSLSAVEQFF
TRBJ2-1 TRBV5-6 . . TGTGCCAGCAGTGCGTCGGGGGACCAGTTCTTC CASSASGDQFF
TRBJ1-4 TRBV5-4 few . TGTGCCAGCAGCTTGGGGAGTGATGTTCGTGAAAAACTGTTTTTT CASSLGSDVREKLFF
TRBJ2-7 TRBV19 . TRBD2 TGTGCCAGTTCGGCGGGAGCTATCTACGAGCAGTACTTC CASSAGAIYEQYF
TRBJ2-7 TRBV7-2 few TRBD1 TGTGCCAGCAGTTACAGGGGGAAGGCCTACGAGCAGTACTTC CASSYRGKAYEQYF
TRBJ2-7 TRBV5-5 once . TGTGCCAGCAGCTTGGAAGGACAGAGCTCCTACGAGCAGTACTTC CASSLEGQSSYEQYF
TRBJ2-3 TRBV27 . TRBD2 TGTGCCATAGCCCGGGGTAGCGGGAGCGGCACAGATACGCAGTATTTT CAIARGSGSGTDTQYF
TRBJ2-1 TRBV7-8 . TRBD2 TGTGCCAGCAGTCGTGGACTAGCGGGGAGCTCCTACAATGAGCAGTTCTTC CASSRGLAGSSYNEQFF
TRBJ2-5 TRBV5-4 . TRBD2 TGTGCCAGCAGCCCGGGTGGGGTAGCGGGAGTGGAGACCCAGTACTTC CASSPGGVAGVETQYF
TRBJ2-7 TRBV6-1 . . TGTGCCAGCAGGGAGGGGGCGGACGCCTACGAGCAGTACTTC CASREGADAYEQYF
TRBJ1-5 TRBV30 . . TGTGCCTGGAGTGCGGGGAGTTATAGCAATCAGCCCCAGCATTTT CAWSAGSYSNQPQHF
TRBJ2-1 TRBV7-2 . . TGTGCCAGCAGCTTATCGGCTAGCGTGTACAATGAGCAGTTCTTC CASSLSASVYNEQFF
TRBJ2-7 TRBV7-2 few TRBD1 TGTGCCAGCAGCCCACGACAGGGCCCTACCTACGAGCAGTACTTC CASSPRQGPTYEQYF
TRBJ2-7 TRBV2 . . TGTGCCAGCGAACGGGACTCCTACGAGCAGTACTTC CASERDSYEQYF
TRBJ2-2 TRBV10-3 medium-sized TRBD1 TGTGCCATCAGTGAGAAGACAGGGACCACCGGGGAGCTGTTTTTT CAISEKTGTTGELFF
TRBJ1-5 TRBV4-1 . . TGCGCCAGCAGCCAACAGGGAGGAGCTAGCAATCAGCCCCAGCATTTT CASSQQGGASNQPQHF
TRBJ2-7 TRBV18 . TRBD2 TGTGCCAGCTCACCGACAGCCGGGACTAGCGGAGCAGAGCAGTACTTC CASSPTAGTSGAEQYF
TRBJ1-5 TRBV5-6 . TRBD1 TGTGCCAGCAGCCGTCGACAGGGTGGCAATCAGCCCCAGCATTTT CASSRRQGGNQPQHF
TRBJ2-1 TRBV20-1 . . TGCAGTCCGGGATTTCGAAATGAGCAGTTCTTC CSPGFRNEQFF
TRBJ2-3 TRBV6-6 few TRBD2 TGTGCCAGCAGCTTAGCGGGAGGGGGGAATACGCAGTATTTT CASSLAGGGNTQYF
TRBJ2-1 TRBV28 . TRBD2 TGTGCCAGCCGGGACTATGGGGGAGGTGAGCAGTTCTTC CASRDYGGGEQFF
TRBJ2-7 TRBV27 . TRBD2 TGTGCCAGCAGTTTGTCGCTAGCGGGAGCCTACGAGCAGTACTTC CASSLSLAGAYEQYF
TRBJ1-4 TRBV19 . . TGTGCCAGTAGCAGGAATAATGAAAAACTGTTTTTT CASSRNNEKLFF
TRBJ2-2 TRBV28 . . TGTGCCAGCAGTTTTTTGGGGGGAGACTACACCGGGGAGCTGTTTTTT CASSFLGGDYTGELFF
TRBJ1-2 TRBV6-6 . . TGTGCCAGCAGTTACACCGGCGGGGAAGATGGCTACACCTTC CASSYTGGEDGYTF
TRBJ2-5 TRBV30 few . TGTGCCTGGAGTCTAGGTTGGCAGTCACGAGAGACCCAGTACTTC CAWSLGWQSRETQYF
TRBJ1-5 TRBV6-1 . . TGTGCCAGCAGTGGGGGGGAAAATCAGCCCCAGCATTTT CASSGGENQPQHF
TRBJ2-6 TRBV28 . . TGTGCCAGCAGCCCCGGGAACCCCTCTGGGGCCAACGTCCTGACTTTC CASSPGNPSGANVLTF
TRBJ1-2 TRBV5-4 few TRBD1 TGTGCCAGCAGCTCCCGAACAGGGGACTATGGCTACACCTTC CASSSRTGDYGYTF
TRBJ2-3 TRBV2 . . TGTGCCAGGGTGGGTGGCGGCTACACAGATACGCAGTATTTT CARVGGGYTDTQYF
TRBJ2-7 TRBV10-3 . TRBD1 TGTGCCACGGAAGGGACAGCGACCTACGAGCAGTACTTC CATEGTATYEQYF
TRBJ2-1 TRBV28 few TRBD1 TGTGCCAGCAGCCCGACCTACAGGGGGTTTCGGTTCTTC CASSPTYRGFRFF
TRBJ1-2 TRBV7-9 . . TGTGCCAGCAGCTTTTCAGGGTTGGAGGGAGGCTACACCTTC CASSFSGLEGGYTF
TRBJ1-1 TRBV28 . . TGTGCCAGCAGTTTACCACAGAGGAACACTGAAGCTTTCTTT CASSLPQRNTEAFF
TRBJ1-1 TRBV6-5 few . TGTGCCAGCAGTTACTCCGCCAGCACTGAAGCTTTCTTT CASSYSASTEAFF
TRBJ2-5 TRBV4-2 . . TGTGCCAGCAGCTTTTCAGGGTTAGAGACCCAGTACTTC CASSFSGLETQYF
TRBJ2-5 TRBV6-5 . . TGTGCCAGCAGTTACTCGGGACTTTACCAAGAGACCCAGTACTTC CASSYSGLYQETQYF
TRBJ2-7 TRBV18 . TRBD1 TGTGCCAGCTCACCAGTACCTCCGGGACAGGGTCGCCCCCGAGCCGTCTACTTC CASSPVPPGQGRPRAVYF
TRBJ1-5 TRBV10-3 few TRBD1 TGTGCCACGGGACAGCACAGCAATCAGCCCCAGCATTTT CATGQHSNQPQHF